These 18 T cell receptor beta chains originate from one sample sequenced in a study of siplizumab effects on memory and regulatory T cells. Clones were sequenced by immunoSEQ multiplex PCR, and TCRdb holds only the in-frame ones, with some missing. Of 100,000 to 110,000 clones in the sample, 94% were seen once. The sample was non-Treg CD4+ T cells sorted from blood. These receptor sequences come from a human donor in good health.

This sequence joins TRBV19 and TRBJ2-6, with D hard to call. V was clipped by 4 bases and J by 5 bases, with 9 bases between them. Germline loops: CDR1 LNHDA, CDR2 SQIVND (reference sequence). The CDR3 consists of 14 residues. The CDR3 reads CASSTDQRANVLTF. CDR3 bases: TGTGCCAGTAGTACAGACCAAAGGGCCAACGTCCTGACTTTC.

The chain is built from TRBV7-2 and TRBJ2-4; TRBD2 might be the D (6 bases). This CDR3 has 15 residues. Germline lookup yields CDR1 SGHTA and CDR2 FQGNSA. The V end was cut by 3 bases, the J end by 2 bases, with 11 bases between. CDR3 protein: CASSFGGGTKNIQYF. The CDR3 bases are TGTGCCAGCAGCTTTGGTGGCGGGACCAAAAACATTCAGTACTTC.

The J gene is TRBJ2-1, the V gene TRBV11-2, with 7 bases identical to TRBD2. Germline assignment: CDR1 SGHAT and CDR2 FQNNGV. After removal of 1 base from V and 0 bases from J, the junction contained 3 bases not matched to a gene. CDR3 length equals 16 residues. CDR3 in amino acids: CASSLGGRSSYNEQFF. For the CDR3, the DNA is TGTGCCAGCAGCTTAGGCGGGAGAAGCTCCTACAATGAGCAGTTCTTC.

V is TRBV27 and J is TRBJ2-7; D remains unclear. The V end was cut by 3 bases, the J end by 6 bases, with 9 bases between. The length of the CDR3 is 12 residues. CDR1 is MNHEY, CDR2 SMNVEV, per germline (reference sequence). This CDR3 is CASSFGSGEQYF. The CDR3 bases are TGTGCCAGCAGTTTCGGGTCAGGCGAGCAGTACTTC.

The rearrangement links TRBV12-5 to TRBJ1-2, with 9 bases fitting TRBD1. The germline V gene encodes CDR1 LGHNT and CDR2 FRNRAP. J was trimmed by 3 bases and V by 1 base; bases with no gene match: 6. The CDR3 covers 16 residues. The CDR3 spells CASGLGRDRADYGYTF. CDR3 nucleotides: TGTGCTAGTGGTTTGGGCCGGGACAGGGCTGACTATGGCTACACCTTC. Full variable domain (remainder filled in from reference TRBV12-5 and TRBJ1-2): DARVTQTPRHKVTEMGQEVTMRCQPILGHNTVFWYRQTMMQGLELLAYFRNRAPLDDSGMPKDRFSAEMPDATLATLKIQPSEPRDSAVYFCASGLGRDRADYGYTFGSGTRLTVV.

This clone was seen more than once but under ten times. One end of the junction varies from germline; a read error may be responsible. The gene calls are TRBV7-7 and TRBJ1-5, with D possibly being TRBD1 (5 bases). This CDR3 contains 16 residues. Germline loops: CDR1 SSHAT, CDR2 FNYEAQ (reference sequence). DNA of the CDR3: TGTGCTAGCAGACCTACCGACAGAGATAGCAATCAGCCCCAGCATTTT. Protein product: CASRPTDRDSNQPQHF. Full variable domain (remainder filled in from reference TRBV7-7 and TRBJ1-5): GAGVSQSPRYKVTKRGQDVTLRCDPISSHATLYWYQQALGQGPEFLTYFNYEAQPDKSGLPSDRFSAERPEGSISTLTIQRTEQRDSAMYRCASRPTDRDSNQPQHFGDGTRLSIL.

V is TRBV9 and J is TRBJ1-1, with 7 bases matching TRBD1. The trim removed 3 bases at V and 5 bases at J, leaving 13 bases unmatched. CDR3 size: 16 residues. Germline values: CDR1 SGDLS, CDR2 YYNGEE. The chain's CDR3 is CASSAREGAKGTEAFF. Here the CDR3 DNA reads TGTGCCAGCAGCGCCCGAGAGGGGGCCAAAGGGACTGAAGCTTTCTTT.

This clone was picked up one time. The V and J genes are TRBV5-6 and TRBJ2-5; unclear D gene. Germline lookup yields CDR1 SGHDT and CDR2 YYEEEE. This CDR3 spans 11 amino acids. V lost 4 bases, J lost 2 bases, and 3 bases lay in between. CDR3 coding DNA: TGTGCCAGCAGCCTTCAAGAGACCCAGTACTTC. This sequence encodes CASSLQETQYF.

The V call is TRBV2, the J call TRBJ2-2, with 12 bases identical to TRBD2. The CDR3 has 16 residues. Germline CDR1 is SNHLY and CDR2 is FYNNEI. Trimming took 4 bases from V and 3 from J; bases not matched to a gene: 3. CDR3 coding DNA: TGTGCCAGCAGTGTGAGGACTAGCGGGGACACCGGGGAGCTGTTTTTT. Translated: CASSVRTSGDTGELFF.

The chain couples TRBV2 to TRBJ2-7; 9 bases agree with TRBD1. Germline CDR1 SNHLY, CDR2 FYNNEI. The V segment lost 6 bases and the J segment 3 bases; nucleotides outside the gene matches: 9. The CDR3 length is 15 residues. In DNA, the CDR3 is TGTGCCAGCAGCGTAGGGACAGGGAGCATCTACGAGCAGTACTTC. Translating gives CASSVGTGSIYEQYF.

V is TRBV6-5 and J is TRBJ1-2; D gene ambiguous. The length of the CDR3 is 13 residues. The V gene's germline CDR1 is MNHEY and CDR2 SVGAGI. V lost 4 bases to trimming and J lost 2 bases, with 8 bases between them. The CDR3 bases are TGTGCCAGCAGTTCGCGTGAAAACTATGGCTACACCTTC. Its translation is CASSSRENYGYTF.

DNA of the CDR3: TGCGCCAGCAGCACTCGGACAGGGGATGGAAACATTCAGTACTTC. This encodes CASSTRTGDGNIQYF. This sequence joins TRBV5-1 and TRBJ2-4, with 9 bases aligning to TRBD1. The CDR3 consists of 15 residues. The trim removed 4 bases at V and 6 bases at J, leaving 8 bases unmatched. Germline V gene sequence: CDR1 SGHRS, CDR2 YFSETQ.

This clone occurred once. The CDR3 region is CASSDRGLAGYTF. In DNA form, the CDR3 reads TGCGCCAGCAGCGACAGGGGACTAGCTGGCTACACCTTC. The chain is built from TRBV4-1 and TRBJ1-2; 8 bases are shared with TRBD1. This CDR3 is built from 13 residues. V gave up 5 bases and J gave up 7 bases; unmatched junction bases: 6. Germline assignment: CDR1 MGHRA and CDR2 YSYEKL.

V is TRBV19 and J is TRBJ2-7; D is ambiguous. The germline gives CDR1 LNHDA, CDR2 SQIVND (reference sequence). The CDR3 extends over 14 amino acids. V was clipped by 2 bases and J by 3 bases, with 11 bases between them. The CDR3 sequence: CASSIPGSGYEQYF. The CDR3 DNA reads TGTGCCAGTAGTATACCCGGATCCGGCTACGAGCAGTACTTC. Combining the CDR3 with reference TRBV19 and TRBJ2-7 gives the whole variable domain DGGITQSPKYLFRKEGQNVTLSCEQNLNHDAMYWYRQDPGQGLRLIYYSQIVNDFQKGDIAEGYSVSREKKESFPLTVTSAQKNPTAFYLCASSIPGSGYEQYFGPGTRLTVT.

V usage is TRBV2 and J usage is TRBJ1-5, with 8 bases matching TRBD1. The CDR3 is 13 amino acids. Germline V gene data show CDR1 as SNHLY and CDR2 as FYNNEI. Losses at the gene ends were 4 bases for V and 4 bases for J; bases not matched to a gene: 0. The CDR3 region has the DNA TGTGCCAGCAGTGGACAGGGGAATCAGCCCCAGCATTTT. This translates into CASSGQGNQPQHF.

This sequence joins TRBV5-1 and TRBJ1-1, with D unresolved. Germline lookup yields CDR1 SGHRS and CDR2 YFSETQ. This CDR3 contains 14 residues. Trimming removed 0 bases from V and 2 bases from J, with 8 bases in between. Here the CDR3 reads CASSLVVTNTEAFF. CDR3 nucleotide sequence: TGCGCCAGCAGCTTGGTGGTCACAAACACTGAAGCTTTCTTT.

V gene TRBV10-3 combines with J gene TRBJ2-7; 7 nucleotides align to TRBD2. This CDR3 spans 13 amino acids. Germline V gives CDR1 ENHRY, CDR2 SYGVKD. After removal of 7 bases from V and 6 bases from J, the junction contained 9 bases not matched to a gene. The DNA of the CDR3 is TGTGCCATCAAAGATGGTGGGACTACCGAGCAGTACTTC. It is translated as CAIKDGGTTEQYF.

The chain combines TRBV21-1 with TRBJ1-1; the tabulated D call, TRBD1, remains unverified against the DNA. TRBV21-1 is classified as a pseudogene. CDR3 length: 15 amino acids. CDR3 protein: CASSLLGQANTEAFF. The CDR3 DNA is TGTGCCAGCAGCCTCCTCGGACAAGCGAACACTGAAGCTTTCTTT.